A single sample gave rise to the 9 T cell receptor beta chains below, sequenced in a study of OX40 agonist ivuxolimab in advanced cancers. Libraries were prepared by immunoSEQ multiplex PCR; TCRdb keeps only in-frame clonotypes and omits some of them. Of some 42,000 clones in the sample, 86% were seen once. The sample consisted of CD4+ or CD8+ T cells sorted from blood, taken in a trial of the OX40 agonist ivuxolimab. These receptors all come from an adult with an advanced solid tumor such as melanoma, head and neck, liver or kidney cancer.

V usage is TRBV5-6 and J usage is TRBJ2-1; either TRBD1 or TRBD2 may fit D (5 bases each). The length of the CDR3 is 13 residues. The V gene's germline CDR1 is SGHDT and CDR2 YYEEEE. Trimming stripped 4 bases from V and 7 bases from J, with 12 bases between. The CDR3 region has the DNA TGTGCCAGCAGCCAAGGGACGGGTAATGAGCAGTTCTTC. Encoded protein: CASSQGTGNEQFF.

This clone was seen more than once but under ten times. The chain couples TRBV19 to TRBJ2-2; no clear D gene. Trimming removed 2 bases at V and 1 base at J, with 8 bases between. This CDR3 is 15 amino acids long. The germline gives CDR1 LNHDA, CDR2 SQIVND (reference sequence). The CDR3 DNA reads TGTGCCAGTAGTATAACTGCCTTGAACACCGGGGAGCTGTTTTTT. It encodes CASSITALNTGELFF.

V is TRBV28 and J is TRBJ1-5; no clear D gene. The V gene's germline CDR1 is MDHEN and CDR2 SYDVKM. Trimming left V 6 bases short and J 0 bases short, with 21 bases between. This CDR3 has 18 residues. The CDR3 is CASSPRALRSHSNQPQHF. In nucleotides, the CDR3 is TGTGCCAGCAGCCCTCGGGCCCTTAGAAGCCATAGCAATCAGCCCCAGCATTTT.

The chain couples TRBV7-3 to TRBJ2-1; 9 bases are a match to TRBD2. The CDR3 length is 14 residues. V lost 6 bases, J lost 4 bases, and 4 bases stayed unmatched. The germline V gene has CDR1 SGHTA and CDR2 FQGTGA. CDR3 DNA sequence: TGTGCCAGCAGTTACAGCGGGGGGTACAATGAGCAGTTCTTC. This translates into CASSYSGGYNEQFF.

This clone has a single count. J is TRBJ2-7 and V is TRBV27, with TRBD2 identical over 9 bases. Trimming cost V 2 bases and J 6 bases; bases outside gene matches: 2. Germline CDR1 is MNHEY and CDR2 is SMNVEV (reference sequence). This CDR3 has 13 residues. CDR3 nucleotides: TGTGCCAGCAGTTTACTAGCGGGGAGCGAGCAGTACGTC. The encoded protein is CASSLLAGSEQYV.

The chain links TRBV19 to TRBJ2-7; D remains unclear. This CDR3 spans 14 amino acids. Trimming cost V 7 bases and J 2 bases, with 15 bases left between them. Germline CDR1 LNHDA, CDR2 SQIVND (reference sequence). The CDR3 DNA follows: TGTGCCAGTACCGACCGCAGTGATACCTACGAGCAGTACTTC. It translates to CASTDRSDTYEQYF.

The sample holds many counts of this clone. The chain links TRBV11-3 to TRBJ1-3; D not resolved. V was pared by 3 bases and J by 0 bases, with 12 bases between. The V gene's germline CDR1 is SGHNT and CDR2 YENEEA. The CDR3 spans 16 residues. The CDR3 sequence: CASSLGERSSGNTIYF. In DNA form, the CDR3 reads TGTGCCAGCAGCTTGGGCGAGAGAAGCTCTGGAAACACCATATATTTT.

The V gene is TRBV6-1, the J gene TRBJ2-7; TRBD1 matches at 9 bases. The trim removed 9 bases at V and 6 bases at J, leaving 6 bases unmatched. CDR1 and CDR2 (germline): MNHNS, SASEGT. The CDR3 contains 12 residues. CDR3 coding DNA: TGTGCCAGTTTTACAGGGGGCGGCGAGCAGTACTTC. It specifies CASFTGGGEQYF.

The J gene is TRBJ2-1, the V gene TRBV19; D not certain. Trimming left V 1 base short and J 7 bases short, with 2 bases between. The CDR3 has 11 amino acids. In germline, CDR1 is LNHDA, CDR2 SQIVND (reference sequence). DNA of the CDR3: TGTGCCAGTAGTATAGTAAATGAGCAGTTCTTC. Amino acids: CASSIVNEQFF.